Sequencing of this TCR beta chain was carried out in a study of T-cell memory formation after mild COVID-19. Study-wide points: Contracting clones from day 15 to 85 showed balanced CD4/CD8; later expanders favored CD4+.

Each CDR3 protein gets one entry after TCRdb re-called the 5' RACE reads with MiXCR. The profile shows hundreds of thousands of distinct CDR3 sequences, approximately 29% of them singletons. V was trimmed by 0 bases and J by 2 bases, leaving 9 bases between them. The CDR3 spans 15 residues. CDR1 and CDR2 from the germline V gene are SGHVS and FNYEAQ. This clonotype appeared a few times. Its specificity is unknown. The receptor comes from an adult woman who had mild COVID-19 (a few samples of this study predate the infection). Cell type and time point are not known. The chain combines TRBV7-6 with TRBJ2-3, with D tentatively TRBD2 (6 bases). The sample consisted of PBMCs or a T cell subset sorted from them (not recorded which). Written as DNA, the CDR3 is TGTGCCAGCAGCTTAGCCTCGGGGGTCACAGATACGCAGTATTTT. This translates into CASSLASGVTDTQYF.